This T cell receptor beta chain stems from a study of beta chain features in type 1 diabetes. CD4+ naive, central memory, regulatory and stem cell-like memory subsets were isolated by sorting on CD45RO/CCR7/CD25/CD127/CD95/CD27. The study reverse transcribed the entire isolated RNA, so it sequenced expressed TCRB transcripts. TCRdb's copy holds only in-frame clones and misses some; the assay was immunoSEQ multiplex PCR. The sample contains 200,000 to 300,000 clones, roughly a tenth of which appear only once. The V and J ends lost 3 bases and 5 bases respectively, with 12 bases between them. The V gene's germline CDR1 is SGDLS and CDR2 YYNGEE. The CDR3 is 13 residues long. Notes on the study in general: Moderate yet significant TCRB CDR3 shortening was seen in Type 1 diabetes patients in all four CD4+ subsets. Whether TCRB rearrangement is influenced by HLA type went unresolved here. TCRB repertoires of naive, central memory and Treg cells appeared more similar among patients than among healthy donors.

This clone was recorded a few times. Its specificity is not known. Sequencing was done on a sample of naive CD4+ T cells from blood. The receptor comes from a man aged 30-40 years with type 1 diabetes. This chain uses TRBV9 with TRBJ2-7; D is perhaps TRBD2 (5 bases). CDR3 protein: CASSARTRDEQYF. The CDR3 DNA sequence: TGTGCCAGCAGCGCTAGAACTAGAGACGAGCAGTACTTC.